This T cell receptor (beta chain) was captured by sequencing in a study of T-cell memory formation after mild COVID-19. General study findings and limits: Among contracting clones, CD4+ were mainly CM/EM and CD8+ enriched in EMRA. Several responding clones turned up in pre-infection memory, indicating that cross-reactive memory may have taken part.

The germline CDR1 and CDR2 sequences are MNHEY and SMNVEV (reference sequence). V lost 6 bases and J 1 base, leaving 12 bases between the germline ends. The CDR3 sequence is 14 residues long. For this clonotype: Its antigen is not identified.

TCRdb reprocessed the 5' RACE reads via MiXCR and lists one record per CDR3 protein. The table includes about 110,000 distinct CDR3 sequences, roughly a sixth detected once. The chain recombines TRBV27 with TRBJ1-1, with D possibly TRBD1 on 6 matching bases. The TCR sequence derives from a man in his late teens or twenties who had mild COVID-19 (a few samples of this study predate the infection). Cell type and time point are not known. Sequences were obtained from PBMCs or a T cell subset sorted from them (not recorded which). CDR3: CASSTRTANTEAFF. DNA for the CDR3: TGTGCCAGCAGCACCCGGACAGCGAACACTGAAGCTTTCTTT.